The 4 T cell receptor beta chains listed next were all sequenced from one sample in a study of Ad26.COV2.S vaccination and SARS-CoV-2 variants (dated by TCRdb to about 2021). The treatment or condition label, read with the paper, signifies: around 19 received Ad26.COV2.S at low or high dose, single or two shots; 5 received placebo; per-sample allocation not given. For vaccine and placebo recipients, the sequenced repertoires came from samples collected on day 63 after the first injection. Library method: the immunoSEQ multiplex PCR assay. This immuneACCESS table, as held by TCRdb, lists in-frame sequences with V and J called but not all clones. Of the missing ones, under half trace to an unresolved V gene in checked studies; the others have no known cause. The sample table shows 200,000 to 250,000 clones, and 85% to 90% are seen once. Around 10% of the sample lies in the top ten. This material consisted of peripheral blood, taken in a trial of Ad26.COV2.S vaccine versus placebo. These TCRs come from a person between 18 and 59 years old who received the Ad26.COV2.S COVID-19 vaccine or a placebo.

Here the CDR3 DNA reads TGTGCCAGCAGCTTAGATGGAGGGTTGGGTGAAGCTTTCTTT. It translates to CASSLDGGLGEAFF. The chain recombines TRBV11-2 with TRBJ1-1; D gene unclear. Between the trimmed V and J ends, which lost 0 bases and 7 bases, there was a span of 12 bases. The CDR3 spans 14 residues. CDR1 is SGHAT, CDR2 FQNNGV, per germline.

The V gene is TRBV5-1, the J gene TRBJ2-7; 9 nucleotides align to TRBD1. The CDR3 covers 14 residues. Trimming at V came to 4 bases and at J to 4 bases, leaving 6 bases not matched to a gene. The germline CDR1 and CDR2 sequences are SGHRS and YFSETQ. CDR3 DNA: TGCGCCAGCAGCAGGGACAGGGTCCGTTACGAGCAGTACTTC. As protein: CASSRDRVRYEQYF.

The V gene is TRBV10-3, the J gene TRBJ1-2; D is unresolved. Germline V CDR1 and CDR2: ENHRY, SYGVKD. V was clipped by 6 bases and J by 2 bases, with 10 bases between them. The CDR3 loop spans 13 amino acids. CDR3 coding DNA: TGTGCCATCAGGGCAGGCGACAACTATGGCTACACCTTC. As protein: CAIRAGDNYGYTF.

The chain employs TRBV28 and TRBJ2-3; D is uncertain. The CDR3 covers 16 residues. CDR1 MDHEN and CDR2 SYDVKM come from the germline V gene. The V and J ends lost 2 bases and 5 bases respectively, with 17 bases between them. The CDR3 nucleotides are TGTGCCAGCAGTTTAGCCACATTGGAAGCCCGAGATACGCAGTATTTT. Its protein is CASSLATLEARDTQYF. Complete variable domain (other parts from reference TRBV28 and TRBJ2-3): DVKVTQSSRYLVKRTGEKVFLECVQDMDHENMFWYRQDPGLGLRLIYFSYDVKMKEKGDIPEGYSVSREKKERFSLILESASTNQTSMYLCASSLATLEARDTQYFGPGTRLTVL.